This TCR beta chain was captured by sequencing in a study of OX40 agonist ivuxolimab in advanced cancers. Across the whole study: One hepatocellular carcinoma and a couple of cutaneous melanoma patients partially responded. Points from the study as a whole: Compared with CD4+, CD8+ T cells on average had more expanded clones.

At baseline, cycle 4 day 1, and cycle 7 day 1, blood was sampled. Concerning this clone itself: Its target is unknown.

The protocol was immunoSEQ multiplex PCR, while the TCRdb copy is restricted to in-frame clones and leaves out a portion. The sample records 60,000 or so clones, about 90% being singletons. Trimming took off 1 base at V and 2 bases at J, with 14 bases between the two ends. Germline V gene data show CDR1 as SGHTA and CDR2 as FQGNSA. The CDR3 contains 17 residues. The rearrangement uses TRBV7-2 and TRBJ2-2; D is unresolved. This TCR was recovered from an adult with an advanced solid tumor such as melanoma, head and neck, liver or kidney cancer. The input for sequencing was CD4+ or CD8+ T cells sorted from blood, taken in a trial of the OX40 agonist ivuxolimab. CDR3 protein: CASSLGFWRINTGELFF. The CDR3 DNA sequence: TGTGCCAGCAGCTTAGGGTTTTGGCGGATTAACACCGGGGAGCTGTTTTTT.